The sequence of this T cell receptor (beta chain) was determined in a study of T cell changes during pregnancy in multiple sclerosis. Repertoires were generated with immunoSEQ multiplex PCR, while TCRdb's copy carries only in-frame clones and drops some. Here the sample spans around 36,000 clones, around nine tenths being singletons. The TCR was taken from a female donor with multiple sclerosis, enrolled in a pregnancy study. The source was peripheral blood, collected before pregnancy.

The CDR3 DNA reads as TGTGCCAGCACCCCCTCTAGCGGGACCACAGATACGCAGTATTTT. Translated: CASTPSSGTTDTQYF. This sequence joins TRBV6-4 and TRBJ2-3; TRBD2 matches at 9 bases. The CDR3 length is 15 residues. V lost 7 bases and J lost 2; bases outside the gene matches: 7. Looked up from germline, CDR1 is MRHNA and CDR2 is SNTAGT.